Included here is one TCR beta chain sequence, with context. The repertoire was sequenced with immunoSEQ multiplex PCR; TCRdb's copy has only in-frame clones and lacks some. The top ten clones hold around 0.018% of a sample with roughly 410,000 clones, just under 95% of them seen once. This sample was taken from a study of shared T cell receptors in the human thymus. From germline, CDR1 is SEHNR and CDR2 FQNEAQ (reference sequence). Trimming pared 4 bases from V and 0 bases from J, leaving 13 bases between. This CDR3 has 15 residues. The chain links TRBV7-9 to TRBJ2-7; D is ambiguous. The source is a human donor. Sequenced: thymocytes. DNA for the CDR3: TGTGCCAGCAGCTCGTCTCCCCAGAGCTCCTACGAGCAGTACTTC. Its protein product is CASSSSPQSSYEQYF.